The 4 T cell receptor beta chains listed next were all sequenced from one sample in a study of regulatory T cells in long-lasting Graves disease. The sample's time point: persistent/refractory GD, antithyroid drugs over 5 years with positive TRAb. The TCR library was made from RNA extracted from PBMCs. To make TCR beta libraries, researchers used iRepertoire HTBI primers and Arm-PCR of CDR3 regions. TCRdb re-derived calls from the multiplex PCR reads in MiXCR, one entry per CDR3 protein. This sample carries around 450,000 distinct CDR3 sequences, roughly 21% of them seen once, and the ten largest clones take roughly 7.7%. Sequenced material: peripheral blood mononuclear cells (PBMCs), taken when the disease was refractory, from a patient treated with antithyroid drugs. The receptors originated from a female donor with Graves disease.

In regard to this clonotype: This may come from a read error, since a much larger clone is one base off. In this CDR3 the conserved last residue, phenylalanine or tryptophan, is missing, so a read error is likely. V is TRBV3-1 and J is TRBJ2-5, with D possibly matching TRBD1 (6 bases). The CDR3 is 15 amino acids. Germline V lookup: CDR1 LGHDT, CDR2 YNNKEL (reference sequence). Trimming removed 5 bases from V and 4 bases from J, with 17 bases in between. CDR3 sequence: CASSSRVGAGETQYS. The CDR3 nucleotides are TGTGCCAGCAGCTCTCGGGTGGGGGCGGGAGAGACCCAGTACTCC.

This clonotype has a count of ten or more. This chain links TRBV5-1 with TRBJ1-6; the D is unclear. Germline CDR1 SGHRS, CDR2 YFSETQ. Trimming removed 2 bases at V and 10 bases at J, with 10 bases between. This CDR3 has 13 amino acids. CDR3 nucleotides: TGCGCCAGCAGCTTCGCGGCGGTCTCACCCCTCCACTTT. This encodes CASSFAAVSPLHF.

This clonotype was detected a few times. One end of the junction is discordant with germline, which a read error may explain. This chain joins TRBV7-2 and TRBJ2-7, with 7 bases fitting TRBD2. Germline-derived CDR1 and CDR2 are SGHTA and FQGNSA. The CDR3 totals 12 residues. CDR3 bases: TGTGCCAGCAGCCCGGGGGGTGGGCATTTGCACTTC. Its protein is CASSPGGGHLHF.

This clonotype appeared many times. J is TRBJ2-7 and V is TRBV11-2; 11 positions agree with TRBD2. This CDR3 is 16 amino acids long. Unmatched junction bases numbered 11, after V lost 6 bases and J lost 4 bases. Germline assignment: CDR1 SGHAT and CDR2 FQNNGV. Here the CDR3 reads CASRPAGLAVTYEQYF. The CDR3 nucleotides read TGTGCCAGCAGACCGGCGGGACTAGCGGTCACATACGAGCAGTACTTC.